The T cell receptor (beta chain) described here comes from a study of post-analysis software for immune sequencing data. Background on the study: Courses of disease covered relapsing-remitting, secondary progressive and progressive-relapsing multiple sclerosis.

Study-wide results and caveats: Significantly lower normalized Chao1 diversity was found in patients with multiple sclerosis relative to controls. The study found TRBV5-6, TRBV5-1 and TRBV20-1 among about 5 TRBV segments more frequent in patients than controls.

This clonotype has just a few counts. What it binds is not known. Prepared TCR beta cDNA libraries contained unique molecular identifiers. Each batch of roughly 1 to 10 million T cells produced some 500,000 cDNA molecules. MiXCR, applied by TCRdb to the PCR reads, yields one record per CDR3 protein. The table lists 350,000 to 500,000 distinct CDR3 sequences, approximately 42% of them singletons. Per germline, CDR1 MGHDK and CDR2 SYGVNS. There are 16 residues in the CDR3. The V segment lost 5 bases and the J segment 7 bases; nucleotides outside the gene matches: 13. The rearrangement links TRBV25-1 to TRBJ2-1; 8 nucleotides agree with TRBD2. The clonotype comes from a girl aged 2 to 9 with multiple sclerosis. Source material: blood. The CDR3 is CASSPWGAGELNEQFF. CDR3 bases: TGTGCCAGCAGTCCCTGGGGAGCGGGAGAATTGAATGAGCAGTTCTTC.